One T cell receptor (beta chain) is described in this entry. Method: immunoSEQ multiplex PCR; TCRdb's copy keeps in-frame clones and lacks some. The repertoire consists of roughly 86,000 clones, with approximately 81% occurring once and the leading ten covering just under 4.5%. This sample is part of a study of identifying expanded T cells in peripheral blood. This CDR3 spans 17 amino acids. Trimming took 5 bases from V and 0 from J, leaving 20 bases between them. The germline CDR1 and CDR2 sequences are GTSNPN and SVGIG (reference sequence). The chain uses TRBV30 and TRBJ1-5; no clear D gene. This receptor was obtained from a person aged 18-70 years in good health. Sequenced: blood. In nucleotides, the CDR3 is TGTGCCTGGGGCGTTGGGTCCCAAACACTTAGCAATCAGCCCCAGCATTTT. Translated, it gives CAWGVGSQTLSNQPQHF. Complete variable domain (other parts from reference TRBV30 and TRBJ1-5): SQTIHQWPATLVQPVGSPLSLECTVEGTSNPNLYWYRQAAGRGLQLLFYSVGIGQISSEVPQNLSASRPQDRQFILSSKKLLLSDSGFYLCAWGVGSQTLSNQPQHFGDGTRLSIL.